This T cell receptor (beta chain) emerged from a study of CD8 T cells in Susac syndrome. RNA was extracted with the RNeasy kit, and a quantity of roughly 0.45 to 1 ug was reverse transcribed using random hexamers. From the immunoSEQ multiplex PCR reads, TCRdb called clonotypes with MiXCR, one entry per CDR3 protein. The table shows some 260,000 distinct CDR3 sequences, with roughly 81% occurring only once. This CDR3 spans 13 amino acids. Germline V lookup: CDR1 SGHRS, CDR2 YFSETQ. V was shortened by 1 base and J by 2 bases, with 1 base between the two germline ends. The sequence came from a human donor with multiple sclerosis. The chain joins TRBV5-1 to TRBJ2-6, with D hard to call. The sequencing sample was made of CD8+ T cells from PBMCs. CDR3 nucleotides: TGCGCCAGCAGCTTGCCTGGGGCCAACGTCCTGACTTTC. Translated, it gives CASSLPGANVLTF.